Listed here are 8 T cell receptor beta chains from one sample, sequenced in a study of CD8+CD57+ T cells in acquired aplastic anemia. TCR beta VDJ and CDR3 profiling used genomic DNA as template. TCRdb redid the calling of the reads with MiXCR, one entry per CDR3 protein. Among 150,000 to 200,000 distinct CDR3 sequences listed, approximately 45% were seen once. The sample comprised sorted CD4+, CD8+, or CD8+CD57+ T cells (not recorded which) from PBMCs. The source of these receptors is a human donor in good health.

There are many counts of this clonotype. This sequence joins TRBV2 and TRBJ2-2; D call uncertain. The CDR3 sequence is 15 residues long. Trimming left V 3 bases short and J 2 bases short, with 10 bases between. Germline V CDR1 and CDR2: SNHLY, FYNNEI. The CDR3 here is CASSDLRPNTGELFF. CDR3 DNA sequence: TGTGCCAGCAGTGACCTGAGGCCAAACACCGGGGAGCTGTTTTTT.

At least ten counts were recorded for this clonotype. The genes are TRBV2 and TRBJ2-3; 10 nucleotides agree with TRBD2. V was pared by 4 bases and J by 1 base, with 2 bases of the junction left unmatched. Germline values: CDR1 SNHLY, CDR2 FYNNEI. The length of the CDR3 is 15 residues. CDR3 residues: CASSGLAGGTDTQYF. In nucleotides, the CDR3 is TGTGCCAGCAGTGGGCTAGCGGGAGGCACAGATACGCAGTATTTT.

This clonotype has a handful of counts. J is TRBJ1-1 and V is TRBV29-1; maybe TRBD1 (6 bases). Per germline, CDR1 SQVTM and CDR2 ANQGSEA. The CDR3 spans 13 residues. The V end lost 7 bases, the J end lost 4 bases, and 16 bases lay between the germline ends. The CDR3 protein is CSGGQSLGTEAFF. The CDR3 nucleotides are TGCAGCGGTGGACAGTCCCTGGGCACTGAAGCTTTCTTT.

The V and J genes are TRBV11-2 and TRBJ2-1; D is perhaps TRBD1 (6 bases). This CDR3 has 17 amino acids. Looked up from germline, CDR1 is SGHAT and CDR2 is FQNNGV. Between the trimmed V and J ends, which lost 1 base and 8 bases, there was a span of 21 bases. CDR3 region: CASSLGGWQGTRHEQFF. CDR3 sequence (DNA): TGTGCCAGCAGCTTAGGGGGCTGGCAGGGGACCCGCCATGAGCAGTTCTTC.

This clonotype was counted only a few times. V and J are TRBV6-1 and TRBJ1-1; D is ambiguous. Trimming shortened V by 5 bases and J by 0 bases, and 13 bases separated the two germline ends. Germline V CDR1 and CDR2: MNHNS, SASEGT. This CDR3 contains 15 residues. The CDR3 DNA is TGTGCCAGCAGTATCCGACGGTCCATGAACACTGAAGCTTTCTTT. This gives the protein CASSIRRSMNTEAFF.

The chain links TRBV20-1 to TRBJ1-5, with TRBD1 as a possible D gene (5 bases). The germline V gene has CDR1 DFQATT and CDR2 SNEGSKA (reference sequence). The CDR3 sequence is 17 residues long. V shed 0 bases and J shed 4 bases, with 19 bases lying between them. This chain's CDR3 is CSARDSGRQRKNQPQHF. DNA for the CDR3: TGCAGTGCTAGAGATTCGGGACGACAGAGAAAAAATCAGCCCCAGCATTTT.

This clonotype was detected many times. This chain joins TRBV6-5 and TRBJ1-6; D unclear. This CDR3 spans 13 amino acids. CDR1 is MNHEY and CDR2 is SVGAGI in the germline V gene. V lost 6 bases to trimming and J lost 4 bases, with 7 bases between them. The CDR3 here is CASSREYNSPLHF. The CDR3 DNA reads as TGTGCCAGCAGCCGGGAGTATAATTCACCCCTCCACTTT.

This clonotype was observed at least ten times. The V call is TRBV4-3, the J call TRBJ1-6; possibly TRBD1 for D (5 bases). The CDR3 is 18 amino acids. The germline V gene encodes CDR1 LGHNA and CDR2 YSLEER. V lost 4 bases, J lost 0 bases, and 16 bases lay in between. The CDR3 sequence: CASSRDGRKSSYNSPLHF. The CDR3, as DNA: TGCGCCAGCAGCCGGGACGGGAGGAAGAGCTCCTATAATTCACCCCTCCACTTT.